This T cell receptor (beta chain) came from a study of blood T cell repertoires in COVID-19. With V trimmed by 5 bases and J by 5 bases, 12 bases remained unmatched. This CDR3 is 16 amino acids long. The germline V gene has CDR1 KGHSH and CDR2 LQKENI. Sequencing was performed with immunoSEQ multiplex PCR; in TCRdb, only in-frame clones are kept and a portion is missing. This sample has around 69,000 clones, with nearly 90% found just once. The clonotype comes from a woman in her 50s with active COVID-19. The specimen was peripheral blood. The gene calls are TRBV18 and TRBJ2-3; 8 bases line up with TRBD2. The CDR3 bases are TGTGCCAGCTCAGTCCGGAGCGGGAGCGGGAGAGATACGCAGTATTTT. Residues: CASSVRSGSGRDTQYF. Supplemented by reference TRBV18 and TRBJ2-3, the full variable domain reads NAGVMQNPRHLVRRRGQEARLRCSPMKGHSHVYWYRQLPEEGLKFMVYLQKENIIDESGMPKERFSAEFPKEGPSILRIQQVVRGDSAAYFCASSVRSGSGRDTQYFGPGTRLTVL.